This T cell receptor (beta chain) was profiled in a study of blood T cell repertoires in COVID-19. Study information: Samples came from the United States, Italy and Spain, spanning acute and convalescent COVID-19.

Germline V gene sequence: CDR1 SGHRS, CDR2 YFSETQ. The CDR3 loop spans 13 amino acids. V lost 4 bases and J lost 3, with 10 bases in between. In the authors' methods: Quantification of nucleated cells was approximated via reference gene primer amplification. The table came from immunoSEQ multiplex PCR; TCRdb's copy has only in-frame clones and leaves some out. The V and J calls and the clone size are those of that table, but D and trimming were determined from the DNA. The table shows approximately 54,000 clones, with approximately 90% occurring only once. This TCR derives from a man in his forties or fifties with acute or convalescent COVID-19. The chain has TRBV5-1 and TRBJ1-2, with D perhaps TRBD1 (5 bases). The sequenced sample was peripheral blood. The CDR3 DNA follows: TGCGCCAGCAGCCCGGGACTCCACTATGGCTACACCTTC. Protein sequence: CASSPGLHYGYTF.